The 26 T cell receptor beta chains in this list originate from one sample, sequenced in a study of technical replicates of blood from a handful of donors. Some clones are missing from TCRdb's copy, which holds only in-frame ones; the method was immunoSEQ multiplex PCR. The table has around 58,000 clones, 85% to 90% seen once. Input material: PBMCs. The receptors were sampled from a human donor in good health. Some clones in this sample may be carry-over from other donors' samples.

Only one count was recorded for this clone. The chain combines TRBV5-1 with TRBJ2-2; 7 bases map to TRBD1. The germline gives CDR1 SGHRS, CDR2 YFSETQ. V dropped 4 bases and J dropped 2; count of bases not matched to a gene: 14. This CDR3 spans 18 amino acids. The CDR3 DNA reads TGCGCCAGCAGCCCTTCCCCCCCCGGGACAGCTAACACCGGGGAGCTGTTTTTT. This codes for CASSPSPPGTANTGELFF.

V usage is TRBV19 and J usage is TRBJ2-7; TRBD1 aligns across 7 bases. Germline CDR1 and CDR2: LNHDA and SQIVND (reference sequence). There are 14 residues in the CDR3. Trimming took 4 bases from V and 3 from J; bases not matched to a gene: 6. CDR3 region: CASSNRQGRYEQYF. The CDR3 DNA reads as TGTGCCAGTAGTAACAGACAGGGACGCTACGAGCAGTACTTC.

V and J are TRBV14 and TRBJ2-7; TRBD2 agrees at 15 bases. Germline CDR1 and CDR2: SGHDN and FVKESK. CDR3 length: 18 residues. V lost 1 base to trimming and J lost 1 base; unmatched junction nucleotides: 5. In DNA form, the CDR3 reads TGTGCCAGCAGCCAAGGGACTAGCGGGGGGGCCCGATCCTACGAGCAGTACTTC. Protein product: CASSQGTSGGARSYEQYF.

CDR3 loop: CASSLTGSNTEAFF. For the CDR3, the DNA is TGTGCCAGCAGCTTGACAGGATCTAACACTGAAGCTTTCTTT. The chain employs TRBV11-3 and TRBJ1-1; maybe TRBD1 (6 bases). V lost 3 bases to trimming and J lost 2 bases, with 10 bases between them. CDR1 and CDR2 (germline): SGHNT, YENEEA. The CDR3 sequence is 14 residues long.

This clone is a singleton in its sample. The CDR3 region is CASSFNANYGYTF. The CDR3 DNA follows: TGTGCCAGCAGTTTCAATGCTAACTATGGCTACACCTTC. The chain couples TRBV6-5 to TRBJ1-2; D gene ambiguous. Trimming shortened V by 4 bases and J by 0 bases, and 6 bases separated the two germline ends. The CDR3 consists of 13 residues. Germline lookup yields CDR1 MNHEY and CDR2 SVGAGI.

This clone was detected a few times. The rearrangement joins TRBV19 to TRBJ1-2; tentatively, D is TRBD1 (5 bases). V lost 6 bases and J 1 base, leaving 15 bases between the germline ends. The CDR3 totals 15 residues. Germline assignment: CDR1 LNHDA and CDR2 SQIVND (reference sequence). CDR3 residues: CASRSLGRDNYGYTF. CDR3 bases: TGTGCCAGTAGGAGCCTGGGCAGGGATAACTATGGCTACACCTTC.

This chain joins TRBV7-2 and TRBJ2-2; D may be TRBD1 (5 bases). V was pared by 4 bases and J by 6 bases, with 12 bases between. The V gene's germline CDR1 is SGHTA and CDR2 FQGNSA. This CDR3 comprises 14 residues. CDR3 in DNA: TGTGCCAGCAGCTGGGGCACTCCCCCCGGGGAGCTGTTTTTT. Amino acid sequence: CASSWGTPPGELFF.

The V gene is TRBV5-5, the J gene TRBJ1-2; D is unclear. Trimming took off 5 bases at V and 7 bases at J, with 12 bases between the two ends. This CDR3 region has 12 residues. Germline lookup yields CDR1 SGHKS and CDR2 YYEKEE (reference sequence). DNA for the CDR3: TGTGCCAGCAGTCCCGCAGGCCGTGGCTACACCTTC. Amino acids: CASSPAGRGYTF. Supplemented by reference TRBV5-5 and TRBJ1-2, the full variable domain reads DAGVTQSPTHLIKTRGQQVTLRCSPISGHKSVSWYQQVLGQGPQFIFQYYEKEERGRGNFPDRFSARQFPNYSSELNVNALLLGDSALYLCASSPAGRGYTFGSGTRLTVV.

The V and J genes are TRBV11-3 and TRBJ2-1; perhaps TRBD2 as D (6 bases). The germline gives CDR1 SGHNT, CDR2 YENEEA. The CDR3 has 17 amino acids. The V and J ends lost 0 bases and 3 bases respectively, with 15 bases between them. DNA for the CDR3: TGTGCCAGCAGCTTAGATGGGGCTTTAGCGGACTACAATGAGCAGTTCTTC. This translates into CASSLDGALADYNEQFF. Combining the CDR3 with reference TRBV11-3 and TRBJ2-1 gives the whole variable domain EAGVVQSPRYKIIEKKQPVAFWCNPISGHNTLYWYLQNLGQGPELLIRYENEEAVDDSQLPKDRFSAERLKGVDSTLKIQPAELGDSAVYLCASSLDGALADYNEQFFGPGTRLTVL.

This clone was counted between two and nine times. This chain links TRBV2 with TRBJ1-5; TRBD1 agrees at 8 bases. CDR1 SNHLY and CDR2 FYNNEI come from the germline V gene. Germline trimming cut 2 bases from V and 11 bases from J; bases unmatched to any gene: 5. This CDR3 has 13 amino acids. Here the CDR3 reads CASSESWDRTQHF. The CDR3 nucleotides are TGTGCCAGCAGTGAATCCTGGGACAGGACCCAGCATTTT.

V usage is TRBV7-7 and J usage is TRBJ2-3, with 8 bases matching TRBD2. CDR3 length equals 16 residues. V was pared by 5 bases and J by 4 bases, with 11 bases of the junction left unmatched. Germline-derived CDR1 and CDR2 are SSHAT and FNYEAQ (reference sequence). Here the CDR3 DNA reads TGTGCCAGCAGCCGGGGGGGAGTGGGAGCGGCAGATACGCAGTATTTT. Encoded protein: CASSRGGVGAADTQYF. The whole variable domain, remainder taken from reference TRBV7-7 and TRBJ2-3, is GAGVSQSPRYKVTKRGQDVTLRCDPISSHATLYWYQQALGQGPEFLTYFNYEAQPDKSGLPSDRFSAERPEGSISTLTIQRTEQRDSAMYRCASSRGGVGAADTQYFGPGTRLTVL.

The rearrangement links TRBV6-1 to TRBJ2-5; TRBD2 is a possible D gene (6 bases). CDR1 and CDR2 from the germline V gene are MNHNS and SASEGT. The CDR3 extends over 14 amino acids. Trimming pared 10 bases from V and 1 base from J, leaving 16 bases between. The CDR3 nucleotides are TGTGCCATCGAACGGGGGAGGTCCCAAGAGACCCAGTACTTC. Protein product: CAIERGRSQETQYF.

The J gene is TRBJ2-1, the V gene TRBV7-7; TRBD1 agrees at 10 bases. With 5 bases clipped from V and 9 bases from J, the junction kept 7 bases outside the gene matches. CDR1 is SSHAT and CDR2 is FNYEAQ in the germline V gene (reference sequence). The CDR3 totals 14 residues. CDR3 protein: CASSTGTGAPEQFF. For the CDR3, the DNA is TGTGCCAGCAGCACCGGGACAGGGGCTCCTGAGCAGTTCTTC.

The chain couples TRBV2 to TRBJ2-1; 12 bases agree with TRBD2. The germline V gene has CDR1 SNHLY and CDR2 FYNNEI. This CDR3 has 15 residues. V was pared by 6 bases and J by 4 bases, with 4 bases of the junction left unmatched. For the CDR3, the DNA is TGTGCCAGCAGGCCAACTAGCGGGGGGTACAATGAGCAGTTCTTC. As protein: CASRPTSGGYNEQFF.

The chain employs TRBV9 and TRBJ1-2, with 8 bases matching TRBD1. Germline V gives CDR1 SGDLS, CDR2 YYNGEE. The CDR3 length is 16 residues. V trimming: 3 bases; J trimming: 4 bases; junction bases outside the gene matches: 11. CDR3 sequence reads: CASSAHTQGAGYGYTF. The CDR3, as DNA: TGTGCCAGCAGCGCTCACACCCAGGGGGCGGGCTATGGCTACACCTTC.

The J gene is TRBJ2-7, the V gene TRBV19, with 9 nucleotides matching TRBD1. With 5 bases clipped from V and 3 bases from J, the junction kept 5 bases outside the gene matches. The CDR3 has 14 residues. CDR1 is LNHDA, CDR2 SQIVND, per germline (reference sequence). The CDR3 nucleotides are TGTGCCAGTAGTTTAGGACAGGGGATCTACGAGCAGTACTTC. It translates to CASSLGQGIYEQYF. Full variable domain (remainder filled in from reference TRBV19 and TRBJ2-7): DGGITQSPKYLFRKEGQNVTLSCEQNLNHDAMYWYRQDPGQGLRLIYYSQIVNDFQKGDIAEGYSVSREKKESFPLTVTSAQKNPTAFYLCASSLGQGIYEQYFGPGTRLTVT.

The CDR3 is CASSRDRGNQETQYF. The DNA of the CDR3 is TGTGCCAGCAGCAGGGACAGGGGGAACCAAGAGACCCAGTACTTC. The V gene is TRBV7-2, the J gene TRBJ2-5, with 11 bases aligning to TRBD1. Germline-derived CDR1 and CDR2 are SGHTA and FQGNSA. Trimming at V came to 5 bases and at J to 0 bases, leaving 2 bases not matched to a gene. The CDR3 loop spans 15 amino acids.

The chain employs TRBV2 and TRBJ2-3, with D possibly being TRBD2 (7 bases). V lost 3 bases to trimming and J lost 6 bases, with 10 bases between them. The germline CDR1 and CDR2 sequences are SNHLY and FYNNEI. The CDR3 consists of 13 residues. CDR3: CASSDGGRDTQYF. In DNA, the CDR3 is TGTGCCAGCAGTGACGGGGGGCGGGATACGCAGTATTTT.

The gene calls are TRBV9 and TRBJ2-4; TRBD1 agrees at 7 bases. Per the germline V gene, CDR1 is SGDLS and CDR2 is YYNGEE. Trimming cost V 4 bases and J 6 bases; bases outside gene matches: 4. The CDR3 contains 13 residues. CDR3 sequence reads: CASSPGQRNIQYF. DNA of the CDR3: TGTGCCAGCAGCCCGGGACAGAGAAACATTCAGTACTTC.

The chain combines TRBV7-9 with TRBJ2-7; the match to TRBD1 covers 10 bases. V lost 5 bases and J lost 4; bases outside the gene matches: 5. CDR1 and CDR2 (germline): SEHNR, FQNEAQ (reference sequence). The CDR3 covers 14 residues. The CDR3 sequence: CASSPGTGAYEQYF. DNA for the CDR3: TGTGCCAGCAGCCCGGGGACAGGGGCTTACGAGCAGTACTTC. The full variable domain, in which reference TRBV7-9 and TRBJ2-7 provide the parts outside the CDR3, is DTGVSQNPRHKITKRGQNVTFRCDPISEHNRLYWYRQTLGQGPEFLTYFQNEAQLEKSRLLSDRFSAERPKGSFSTLEIQRTEQGDSAMYLCASSPGTGAYEQYFGPGTRLTVT.

Notes on this clone: Other DNA sequences in this sample translate to the same CDR3. The chain carries TRBV4-2 and TRBJ2-5; perhaps TRBD2 as D (5 bases). Germline values: CDR1 LGHNA, CDR2 YNFKEQ. V was clipped by 1 base and J by 4 bases, with 10 bases between them. The CDR3 contains 14 residues. DNA of the CDR3: TGTGCCAGCAGCCAAGGGGTTCGGGGAGAGACCCAGTACTTC. This sequence encodes CASSQGVRGETQYF.

This chain links TRBV5-1 with TRBJ1-6; a possible D gene is TRBD1 (6 bases). CDR1 and CDR2 (germline): SGHRS, YFSETQ. This CDR3 comprises 14 residues. Trimming pared 2 bases from V and 9 bases from J, leaving 12 bases between. Here the CDR3 DNA reads TGCGCCAGCAGCTTCTCGGACAGTGGTTCACCCCTCCACTTT. Its protein product is CASSFSDSGSPLHF.

Only a few counts were recorded for this clone. The chain employs TRBV30 and TRBJ1-1, with 9 bases lining up with TRBD1. V trimming: 3 bases; J trimming: 11 bases; junction bases outside the gene matches: 13. CDR3 length: 14 amino acids. Germline lookup yields CDR1 GTSNPN and CDR2 SVGIG (reference sequence). The CDR3 DNA is TGTGCCTGGAGCGAACCGGGACAGGGAGAACGCGCTTTCTTT. Translation gives CAWSEPGQGERAFF.

This chain connects TRBV7-9 to TRBJ2-5; unclear D gene. From germline, CDR1 is SEHNR and CDR2 FQNEAQ (reference sequence). This CDR3 spans 13 amino acids. Trimming stripped 4 bases from V and 0 bases from J, with 6 bases between. CDR3 coding DNA: TGTGCCAGCAGCTATGAGAACCAAGAGACCCAGTACTTC. Translated, it gives CASSYENQETQYF.

The chain combines TRBV6-1 with TRBJ2-7, with 9 nucleotides matching TRBD1. The CDR3 loop spans 14 amino acids. V dropped 6 bases and J dropped 6; count of bases not matched to a gene: 9. Germline loops: CDR1 MNHNS, CDR2 SASEGT. CDR3 sequence: CASRQTGGSLEQYF. CDR3 DNA sequence: TGTGCCAGCAGGCAGACAGGGGGTTCCCTCGAGCAGTACTTC.

The chain links TRBV4-3 to TRBJ1-1, with D uncertain. The CDR3 runs 13 residues. The V end lost 0 bases, the J end lost 11 bases, and 13 bases lay between the germline ends. The germline V gene has CDR1 LGHNA and CDR2 YSLEER. Written as DNA, the CDR3 is TGCGCCAGCAGCCAAGAGTGGCGAAGCAGGGCTTTCTTT. This gives the protein CASSQEWRSRAFF.